This TCR beta chain is drawn from a study of CD8+ T cells in alopecia areata. Study-level background: A regimen of oral tofacitinib, 5 to 10 mg twice daily, was given to treated patients.

Regarding this clone: Its antigen is unknown.

Extracted RNA was reverse transcribed into cDNA, the sequencing template. This table comes from immunoSEQ multiplex PCR, and its TCRdb copy is limited to in-frame clones, with some not included. The table shows 190,000 or so clones, with around 60% occurring only once. The study, taken as a whole, reports: Among the top 100, expanded CD8+ clones, as well as scalp clonality, were significantly decreased by tofacitinib.

The treatment is: oral pan-JAK inhibitor, 5-10 mg twice daily. Specimens obtained from alopecia areata patients comprised lesional scalp punch biopsies and peripheral blood. Investigators sorted PBMCs to obtain both CD4+ and CD8+ T cells. From germline, CDR1 is SGHTA and CDR2 FQGNSA. V lost 0 bases to trimming and J lost 8 bases, with 7 bases between them. The CDR3 extends over 12 amino acids. The TCR comes from a human donor with alopecia areata. Material: CD8+ T cells sorted from blood, obtained at week 24, from a patient treated with tofacitinib. The chain has TRBV7-2 and TRBJ1-2, with no clear D. Here the CDR3 reads CASSLAGRGYTF. CDR3 sequence (DNA): TGTGCCAGCAGCTTAGCAGGGCGAGGCTACACCTTC.